This T cell receptor beta chain is drawn from a study of shared clonotypes between healthy human individuals. Study-level background: In total, the donors were a couple of women and a few men aged 18 to 49.

The CDR3 has 15 amino acids. The germline V gene encodes CDR1 MNHEY and CDR2 SMNVEV (reference sequence). Produced via immunoSEQ multiplex PCR; TCRdb's table is partial and in-frame only. The sample lists around 600,000 clones, approximately 95% seen once, with around 0.11% in the top ten. Naive CD8 cells lacked CD45RO, underwent positive selection for CCR7 and left out terminally differentiated effector memory CD45RA+ cells. On this clone itself: Its antigen is currently unknown. The junction and the germline gene differ at one end; a read error may be behind it.

Notes on the study in general: It was only blood that was sampled, and tissue repertoires likely differ. Generally, estimated richness proved larger in naive subsets than it did in memory subsets. Non-shared clonotypes showed lower generation probabilities than clonotypes common to all four donors.

What was sequenced was naive CD8+ T cells sorted from blood. This TCR was sampled from a woman younger than 45 in good health. V and J are TRBV27 and TRBJ2-7; D unclear. The CDR3 DNA sequence: TGTGCCAACAGTTCCCGATACGCAGGCCGATACGAGCAGTACTTC. Amino acid sequence: CANSSRYAGRYEQYF.